These 22 T cell receptor beta chains originate from one sample sequenced in a study of blood T cells in healthy people across ages. A J-beta primer mix and a sample-barcoded 5' primer were used in a second PCR of roughly 6 to 12 cycles. TCRdb reanalysed the 5' RACE reads using MiXCR and keeps one entry per CDR3 protein. This sample has some 750,000 distinct CDR3 sequences, with 20% to 25% found just once. Source material: blood. The receptors were gathered from a man in his 70s in good health.

The sample holds a few counts of this clonotype. The gene calls are TRBV12-3 or TRBV12-4 and TRBJ1-4; D gene ambiguous. This CDR3 has 13 amino acids. Trimming pared 1 base from V and 8 bases from J, leaving 8 bases between. Written as DNA, the CDR3 is TGTGCCAGCAGTTTAGTGGTACAGGAAAAACTGTTTTTT. Translating it yields CASSLVVQEKLFF.

This clonotype was counted only a few times. The chain carries TRBV7-9 and TRBJ2-3, with 14 bases lining up with TRBD2. With 5 bases clipped from V and 3 bases from J, the junction kept 7 bases outside the gene matches. There are 17 residues in the CDR3. From germline, CDR1 is SEHNR and CDR2 FQNEAQ (reference sequence). The CDR3 DNA is TGTGCCAGCAGCCGACTAGCGGGGGGGCGTGGAACAGATACGCAGTATTTT. Its translation is CASSRLAGGRGTDTQYF. The full variable domain, with the rest looked up from reference TRBV7-9 and TRBJ2-3, is DTGVSQNPRHKITKRGQNVTFRCDPISEHNRLYWYRQTLGQGPEFLTYFQNEAQLEKSRLLSDRFSAERPKGSFSTLEIQRTEQGDSAMYLCASSRLAGGRGTDTQYFGPGTRLTVL.

This clonotype was observed a handful of times. This chain joins TRBV5-1 and TRBJ1-1; possible D gene TRBD1, 5 bases. Looked up from germline, CDR1 is SGHRS and CDR2 is YFSETQ. This CDR3 comprises 15 residues. Trimming pared 0 bases from V and 6 bases from J, leaving 15 bases between. The CDR3: CASSLALSLGAEAFF. The CDR3 DNA is TGCGCCAGCAGCTTGGCACTCTCCCTGGGGGCTGAAGCTTTCTTT.

This clonotype was counted ten times or more. Germline is not matched at one junction end, which may reflect a read error. The rearrangement uses TRBV28 and TRBJ1-2; D is unresolved. Looked up from germline, CDR1 is MDHEN and CDR2 is SYDVKM. This CDR3 comprises 14 residues. The CDR3 loop is CASRFDLPNFGYTF. The CDR3 DNA reads as TGTGCCAGCAGGTTCGACCTCCCCAACTTTGGCTACACCTTC.

The V and J genes are TRBV3-1 and TRBJ1-2; D ambiguous. The germline V gene encodes CDR1 LGHDT and CDR2 YNNKEL (reference sequence). The CDR3 has 15 amino acids. V was pared by 1 base and J by 4 bases, with 13 bases between. Written as DNA, the CDR3 is TGTGCCAGCAGCCAAGTTCCCGAGACGGCCTATGGCTACACCTTC. It specifies CASSQVPETAYGYTF.

V usage is TRBV30 and J usage is TRBJ2-5; either TRBD1 or TRBD2 may fit D (5 bases each). The CDR3 extends over 13 amino acids. The germline CDR1 and CDR2 sequences are GTSNPN and SVGIG (reference sequence). Trimming removed 1 base from V and 4 bases from J, with 10 bases in between. CDR3 coding DNA: TGTGCCTGGAGTGGGGGACCTCCAGAGACCCAGTACTTC. It yields the protein CAWSGGPPETQYF.

The chain has TRBV6-1 and TRBJ1-1; a weak D match, TRBD1 (5 bases). The CDR3 extends over 16 amino acids. V was clipped by 7 bases and J by 1 base, with 19 bases between them. Germline CDR1 and CDR2: MNHNS and SASEGT. This chain's CDR3 is CASTPFGARGNTEAFF. Written as DNA, the CDR3 is TGTGCCAGCACACCCTTCGGGGCGCGTGGGAACACTGAAGCTTTCTTT.

V and J are TRBV25-1 and TRBJ1-4, with 10 positions matching TRBD1. V trimming: 1 base; J trimming: 5 bases; junction bases outside the gene matches: 7. This CDR3 contains 17 residues. The germline gives CDR1 MGHDK, CDR2 SYGVNS. CDR3 in DNA: TGTGCCAGCAGTGAATCATGGGGACAGGGGAGGAATGAAAAACTGTTTTTT. It yields the protein CASSESWGQGRNEKLFF.

This clonotype was seen a handful of times. This chain uses TRBV20-1 with TRBJ2-7; no clear D. The CDR3 is made up of 12 amino acids. Deletions cut 2 bases from V and 0 bases from J, with 5 bases between. Germline CDR1 DFQATT, CDR2 SNEGSKA (reference sequence). CDR3 nucleotides: TGCAGTGCTAGACGCACCTCCTACGAGCAGTACTTC. Protein: CSARRTSYEQYF.

The rearrangement links TRBV12-3 or TRBV12-4 to TRBJ2-6; D possibly uses TRBD1 or TRBD2 (5 bases each). Deletions cut 4 bases from V and 4 bases from J, with 11 bases between. The CDR3 extends over 15 amino acids. CDR3: CASSSWGSGANVLTF. CDR3 DNA: TGTGCCAGCAGTTCCTGGGGGTCCGGGGCCAACGTCCTGACTTTC.

This clonotype was seen only a few times. This chain uses TRBV3-1 with TRBJ2-1, with D unclear. V lost 2 bases to trimming and J lost 7 bases, with 15 bases between them. Germline V gene lookup returns CDR1 LGHDT and CDR2 YNNKEL (reference sequence). The CDR3 runs to 15 residues. The CDR3 sequence is CASSQQFGYNNEQFF. The CDR3 DNA sequence: TGTGCCAGCAGCCAACAGTTCGGGTACAATAATGAGCAGTTCTTC.

This clonotype turned up a few times. The V call is TRBV14, the J call TRBJ2-2; no clear D gene. The CDR3 extends over 13 amino acids. The germline V gene encodes CDR1 SGHDN and CDR2 FVKESK. V was cut by 6 bases and J by 3 bases, with 8 bases left in between. In nucleotides, the CDR3 is TGTGCCAGCAGGCCCCAAGACACCGGGGAGCTGTTTTTT. Translation: CASRPQDTGELFF. Together with reference TRBV14 and TRBJ2-2, the CDR3 gives the full variable domain: EAGVTQFPSHSVIEKGQTVTLRCDPISGHDNLYWYRRVMGKEIKFLLHFVKESKQDESGMPNNRFLAERTGGTYSTLKVQPAELEDSGVYFCASRPQDTGELFFGEGSRLTVL.

V gene TRBV7-9 combines with J gene TRBJ1-2, with 7 bases fitting TRBD1. This CDR3 is 11 amino acids long. Losses at the gene ends were 5 bases for V and 11 bases for J; bases not matched to a gene: 5. CDR1 and CDR2 (germline): SEHNR, FQNEAQ (reference sequence). CDR3 residues: CASSPQGSYTF. The CDR3 DNA reads as TGTGCCAGCAGCCCACAGGGGTCTTACACCTTC. Supplemented by reference TRBV7-9 and TRBJ1-2, the full variable domain reads DTGVSQNPRHKITKRGQNVTFRCDPISEHNRLYWYRQTLGQGPEFLTYFQNEAQLEKSRLLSDRFSAERPKGSFSTLEIQRTEQGDSAMYLCASSPQGSYTFGSGTRLTVV.

The gene calls are TRBV28 and TRBJ2-3, with TRBD2 matching 14 bases. CDR1 MDHEN and CDR2 SYDVKM come from the germline V gene. This CDR3 is built from 19 residues. The ends lost 5 bases at V and 4 bases at J; junction bases unmatched: 14. As DNA, the CDR3 is TGTGCCAGCAGTCCCGGGGTGAGGACTAGCGGGGGGAACCCAGATACGCAGTATTTT. This gives the protein CASSPGVRTSGGNPDTQYF.

This clonotype appeared many times. V and J are TRBV7-2 and TRBJ2-5, with D possibly matching TRBD2 (5 bases). Trimming stripped 3 bases from V and 1 base from J, with 9 bases between. CDR1 and CDR2 from the germline V gene are SGHTA and FQGNSA. The CDR3 is made up of 14 amino acids. CDR3 DNA sequence: TGTGCCAGCAGCTTCGCGCTAGCCCAAGAGACCCAGTACTTC. Translated: CASSFALAQETQYF.

The chain is built from TRBV12-3 or TRBV12-4 and TRBJ2-2; 8 nucleotides align to TRBD2. With 6 bases clipped from V and 2 bases from J, the junction kept 5 bases outside the gene matches. The CDR3 runs 15 residues. Here the CDR3 reads CASSRGLDNTGELFF. Here the CDR3 DNA reads TGTGCCAGCAGCAGGGGACTAGATAACACCGGGGAGCTGTTTTTT.

The chain uses TRBV28 and TRBJ1-4, with D possibly being TRBD1 (6 bases). CDR3 size: 15 residues. Germline CDR1 and CDR2: MDHEN and SYDVKM. V lost 4 bases and J lost 6, with 15 bases in between. The CDR3 DNA sequence: TGTGCCAGCAGTTCGGGACGTAGGGGGGATGAAAAACTGTTTTTT. This encodes CASSSGRRGDEKLFF.

This clonotype appeared a few times. The V call is TRBV6-1, the J call TRBJ2-3; D is unclear. The germline gives CDR1 MNHNS, CDR2 SASEGT. V lost 6 bases, J lost 5 bases, and 12 bases lay in between. The CDR3 consists of 13 residues. The chain's CDR3 is CASSETLGDTQYF. The CDR3 coding sequence is TGTGCCAGCAGCGAAACCCTGGGAGATACGCAGTATTTT.

This clonotype has just a few counts. This sequence joins TRBV28 and TRBJ2-1; D gene ambiguous. CDR3 length: 12 residues. CDR1 is MDHEN, CDR2 SYDVKM, per germline. V lost 5 bases and J 9 bases, leaving 11 bases between the germline ends. CDR3 DNA: TGTGCCAGCAGTCTTCTTTACGGTGAGCAGTTCTTC. It specifies CASSLLYGEQFF.

The chain employs TRBV29-1 and TRBJ2-7, with a tentative D call TRBD2 (5 bases). Germline CDR1 is SQVTM and CDR2 is ANQGSEA. This CDR3 spans 15 amino acids. The V and J ends lost 7 bases and 0 bases respectively, with 19 bases between them. The chain's CDR3 is CSADNGLIGSYEQYF. CDR3 sequence (DNA): TGCAGCGCGGATAATGGACTCATAGGCTCCTACGAGCAGTACTTC.

This clonotype was counted at least ten times. The gene calls are TRBV5-1 and TRBJ2-5; D gene uncertain. The J call could be wrong; TRBJ2-7 is a better fit for the DNA end. Germline CDR1 SGHRS, CDR2 YFSETQ. The CDR3 has 13 residues. The CDR3, as DNA: TGCGCCAGCAGCTCGTCCAGAACCTACGAGCAGTACTTC. Encoded protein: CASSSSRTYEQYF.

This clonotype occurred a few times. The chain links TRBV5-1 to TRBJ1-1; no firm D call. With 9 bases removed from V and 2 bases from J, the gap between germline ends came to 20 bases. The CDR3 runs 15 residues. Germline assignment: CDR1 SGHRS and CDR2 YFSETQ. The CDR3 coding sequence is TGCGCCACACAAATAACACCGGGATCAAACACTGAAGCTTTCTTT. Amino acid sequence: CATQITPGSNTEAFF.